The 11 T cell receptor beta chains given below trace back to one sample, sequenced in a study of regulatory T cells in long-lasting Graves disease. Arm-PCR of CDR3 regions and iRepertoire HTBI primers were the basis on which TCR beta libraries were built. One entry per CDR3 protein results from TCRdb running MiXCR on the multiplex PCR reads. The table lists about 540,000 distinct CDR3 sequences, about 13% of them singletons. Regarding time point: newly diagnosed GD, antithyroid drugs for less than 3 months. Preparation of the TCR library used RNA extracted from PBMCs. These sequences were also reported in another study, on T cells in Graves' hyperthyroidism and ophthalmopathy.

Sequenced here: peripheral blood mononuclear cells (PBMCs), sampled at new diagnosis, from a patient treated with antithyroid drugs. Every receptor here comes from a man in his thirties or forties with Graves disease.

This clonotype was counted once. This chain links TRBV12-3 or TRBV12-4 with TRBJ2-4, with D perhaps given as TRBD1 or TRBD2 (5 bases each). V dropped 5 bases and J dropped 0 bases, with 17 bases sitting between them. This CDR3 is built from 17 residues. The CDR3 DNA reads TGTGCCAGCAGTCGAGCCGGGACCGCTCTAGCCAAAAACATTCAGTACTTC. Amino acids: CASSRAGTALAKNIQYF.

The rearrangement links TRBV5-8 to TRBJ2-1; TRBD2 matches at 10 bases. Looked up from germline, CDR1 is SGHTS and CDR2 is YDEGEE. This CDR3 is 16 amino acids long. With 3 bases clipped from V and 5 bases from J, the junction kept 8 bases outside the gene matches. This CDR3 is CASSSGLAEPHNEQFF. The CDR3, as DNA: TGTGCCAGCAGCTCCGGACTAGCGGAACCTCACAATGAGCAGTTCTTC.

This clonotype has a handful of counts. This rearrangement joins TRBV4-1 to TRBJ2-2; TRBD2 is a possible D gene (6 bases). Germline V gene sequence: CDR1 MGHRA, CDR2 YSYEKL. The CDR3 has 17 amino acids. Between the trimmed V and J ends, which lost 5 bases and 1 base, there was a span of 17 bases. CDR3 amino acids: CASSLVPLGGNTGELFF. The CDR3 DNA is TGCGCCAGCAGCTTAGTCCCCCTGGGAGGGAACACCGGGGAGCTGTTTTTT.

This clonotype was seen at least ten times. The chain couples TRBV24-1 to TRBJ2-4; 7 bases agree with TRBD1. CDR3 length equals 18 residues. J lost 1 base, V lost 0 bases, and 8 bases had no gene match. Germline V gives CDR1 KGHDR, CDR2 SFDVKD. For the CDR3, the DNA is TGTGCCACCAGTGATTTGCCGAAGGGACAGAGCGCCAAAAACATTCAGTACTTC. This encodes CATSDLPKGQSAKNIQYF.

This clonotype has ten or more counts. Here the CDR3 reads CASSPPARVNYGYTF. For the CDR3, the DNA is TGTGCCAGCAGTCCCCCCGCCAGGGTCAACTATGGCTACACCTTC. The chain joins TRBV12-3 or TRBV12-4 to TRBJ1-2, with a weak D call TRBD1 (5 bases). With 5 bases removed from V and 2 bases from J, the gap between germline ends came to 15 bases. The length of the CDR3 is 15 residues.

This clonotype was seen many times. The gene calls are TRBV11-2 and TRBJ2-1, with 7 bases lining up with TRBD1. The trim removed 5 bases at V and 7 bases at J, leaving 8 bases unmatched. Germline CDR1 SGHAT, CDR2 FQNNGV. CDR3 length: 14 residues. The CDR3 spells CASSQHRGWNEQFF. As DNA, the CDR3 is TGTGCCAGCAGCCAACACAGGGGCTGGAATGAGCAGTTCTTC. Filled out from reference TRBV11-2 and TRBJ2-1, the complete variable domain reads EAGVAQSPRYKIIEKRQSVAFWCNPISGHATLYWYQQILGQGPKLLIQFQNNGVVDDSQLPKDRFSAERLKGVDSTLKIQPAKLEDSAVYLCASSQHRGWNEQFFGPGTRLTVL.

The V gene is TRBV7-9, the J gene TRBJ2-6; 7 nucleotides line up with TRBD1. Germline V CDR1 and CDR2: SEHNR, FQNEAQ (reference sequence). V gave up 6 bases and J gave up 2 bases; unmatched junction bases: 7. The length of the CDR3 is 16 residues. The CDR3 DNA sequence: TGTGCCAGCAGGCTCCAGGGGGAACCTGGGGCCAACGTCCTGACTTTC. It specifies CASRLQGEPGANVLTF.

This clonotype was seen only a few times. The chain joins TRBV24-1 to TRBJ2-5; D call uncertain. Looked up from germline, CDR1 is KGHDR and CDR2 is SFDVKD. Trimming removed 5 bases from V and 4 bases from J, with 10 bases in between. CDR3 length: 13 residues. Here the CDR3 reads CATSGEAGETQYF. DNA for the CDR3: TGTGCCACCAGTGGAGAGGCAGGAGAGACCCAGTACTTC.

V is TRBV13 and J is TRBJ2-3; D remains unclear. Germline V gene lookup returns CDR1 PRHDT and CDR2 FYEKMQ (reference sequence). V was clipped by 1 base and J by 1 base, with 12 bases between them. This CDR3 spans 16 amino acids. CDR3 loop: CASSLARPWGTDTQYF. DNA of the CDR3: TGTGCCAGCAGCTTAGCCAGGCCTTGGGGCACAGATACGCAGTATTTT. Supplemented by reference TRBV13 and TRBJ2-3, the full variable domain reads AAGVIQSPRHLIKEKRETATLKCYPIPRHDTVYWYQQGPGQDPQFLISFYEKMQSDKGSIPDRFSAQQFSDYHSELNMSSLELGDSALYFCASSLARPWGTDTQYFGPGTRLTVL.

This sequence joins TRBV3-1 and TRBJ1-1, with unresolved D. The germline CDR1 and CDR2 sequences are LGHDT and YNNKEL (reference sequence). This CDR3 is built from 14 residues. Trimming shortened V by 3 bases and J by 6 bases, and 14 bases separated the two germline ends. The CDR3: CASSQADRGPEAFF. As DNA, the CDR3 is TGTGCCAGCAGCCAGGCCGACCGAGGGCCTGAAGCTTTCTTT. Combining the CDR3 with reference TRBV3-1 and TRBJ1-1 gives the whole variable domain DTAVSQTPKYLVTQMGNDKSIKCEQNLGHDTMYWYKQDSKKFLKIMFSYNNKELIINETVPNRFSPKSPDKAHLNLHINSLELGDSAVYFCASSQADRGPEAFFGQGTRLTVV.

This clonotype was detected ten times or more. CDR3 loop: CASSPPVRDSYEQYF. The CDR3 DNA sequence: TGTGCCAGCTCACCACCGGTTAGGGACTCCTACGAGCAGTACTTC. The chain couples TRBV18 to TRBJ2-7, with D hard to call. The CDR3 covers 15 residues. In germline, CDR1 is KGHSH, CDR2 LQKENI. Trimming pared 0 bases from V and 0 bases from J, leaving 9 bases between.